The clone carrying this TCR beta chain came up once. V was shortened by 7 bases and J by 7 bases, with 16 bases between the two germline ends. The germline gives CDR1 MNHEY, CDR2 SMNVEV (reference sequence). The CDR3 spans 13 residues. These data originate in a study of blood T cell repertoires in COVID-19. Study-wide context: The United States, Italy and Spain were the sources of the acute and convalescent COVID-19 samples. PBMCs, B-cell-depleted T cells, or T cells were the source of the cDNA or gDNA that made up the material.

Original methodology: Amplification with reference gene primers provided the estimates of nucleated cell counts. TCRdb's copy holds only in-frame clones and misses some; the assay was immunoSEQ multiplex PCR. The V and J calls and the clone size are those of that table, but D and trimming were determined from the DNA. The repertoire holds about 190,000 clones, 65% to 85% seen once, with 2.9% in the top ten. The TCR originated in a man aged 45-65 years with active or convalescent COVID-19. Material: peripheral blood. This chain connects TRBV27 to TRBJ1-2; D unclear. CDR3 in DNA: TGTGCCAGCACCCTCCGGGGAATTGGTGGCTACACCTTC. Its protein is CASTLRGIGGYTF.